The 21 T cell receptor beta chains given below trace back to one sample, sequenced in a study of early T cells in non-severe SARS-CoV-2 infection. TCRdb fed the 5' RACE reads into MiXCR, producing one record per CDR3 protein. The sample lists 24,000 or so distinct CDR3 sequences, 4.5% to 7% seen once, with 2.4% in the top ten. Material for sequencing was whole blood. These receptors came from an adult who was a healthcare worker with PCR-confirmed SARS-CoV-2 infection or an uninfected control (not recorded which).

CDR3 DNA sequence: TGTGCCAGCAGCCAGTCTTCTGCAACTAATGAAAAACTGTTTTTT. Translated, it gives CASSQSSATNEKLFF. The chain joins TRBV3-1 to TRBJ1-4; D unclear. Germline V gene lookup returns CDR1 LGHDT and CDR2 YNNKEL (reference sequence). Trimming removed 3 bases at V and 0 bases at J, with 8 bases between. CDR3 size: 15 residues.

This clonotype showed up many times. The chain recombines TRBV5-6 with TRBJ1-3; D gene uncertain. The CDR3 extends over 15 amino acids. Trimming left V 3 bases short and J 0 bases short, with 10 bases between. The germline gives CDR1 SGHDT, CDR2 YYEEEE. In DNA form, the CDR3 reads TGTGCCAGCAGCTCGAAGACCTTCTCTGGAAACACCATATATTTT. It specifies CASSSKTFSGNTIYF.

At least ten counts were recorded for this clonotype. V and J are TRBV4-3 and TRBJ1-6, with D possibly TRBD1 on 6 matching bases. V lost 0 bases and J lost 8, with 11 bases in between. The germline V gene has CDR1 LGHNA and CDR2 YSLEER. The CDR3 is made up of 15 amino acids. CDR3 region: CASSQEQGWYSPLHF. The DNA of the CDR3 is TGCGCCAGCAGCCAAGAGCAGGGGTGGTATTCACCCCTCCACTTT.

This clonotype was seen at least ten times. This rearrangement joins TRBV20-1 to TRBJ2-7, with D tentatively TRBD2 (5 bases). This CDR3 region has 15 residues. Trimming stripped 3 bases from V and 2 bases from J, with 17 bases between. CDR1 DFQATT and CDR2 SNEGSKA come from the germline V gene (reference sequence). CDR3 in DNA: TGCAGTGCTAGTCAGAGGGTGGCACCCACCTACGAGCAGTACTTC. Translating it yields CSASQRVAPTYEQYF.

This clonotype was counted only a few times. V and J are TRBV11-2 and TRBJ2-1; D remains unclear. Deletions cut 1 base from V and 6 bases from J, with 10 bases between. The CDR3 loop spans 14 amino acids. Germline lookup yields CDR1 SGHAT and CDR2 FQNNGV. The CDR3 bases are TGTGCCAGCAGCTTAGCAGGTTTCTTCAATGAGCAGTTCTTC. Amino acids: CASSLAGFFNEQFF.

The rearrangement joins TRBV2 to TRBJ2-2; D gene uncertain. Germline V CDR1 and CDR2: SNHLY, FYNNEI. The CDR3 is 15 residues long. V was clipped by 7 bases and J by 3 bases, with 15 bases between them. Here the CDR3 reads CASNLDRRDTGELFF. DNA for the CDR3: TGTGCCAGCAACTTGGACCGACGAGACACCGGGGAGCTGTTTTTT.

This clonotype occurred many times. This chain connects TRBV12-3 or TRBV12-4 to TRBJ2-4; possibly TRBD1 for D (5 bases). CDR3 length: 16 amino acids. The V gene lost 1 base and the J gene lost 0 bases, with 10 bases spanning the gap. CDR3 amino acids: CASSLGGRGAKNIQYF. The CDR3 coding sequence is TGTGCCAGCAGTTTAGGAGGAAGGGGAGCCAAAAACATTCAGTACTTC.

At least ten counts were recorded for this clonotype. The chain employs TRBV28 and TRBJ1-1; a weak D match, TRBD1 (6 bases). V was pared by 3 bases and J by 4 bases, with 21 bases between. There are 17 residues in the CDR3. Germline CDR1 is MDHEN and CDR2 is SYDVKM. CDR3 DNA: TGTGCCAGCAGTTTGGGCAGGGGCCCGCGGGCGGGCACTGAAGCTTTCTTT. Translated: CASSLGRGPRAGTEAFF.

The table lists this clonotype with a few counts. The genes are TRBV6-5 and TRBJ2-5; D remains unclear. Germline CDR1 and CDR2: MNHEY and SVGAGI. Trimming took 7 bases from V and 7 from J, leaving 16 bases between them. The CDR3 totals 13 residues. CDR3 amino acids: CASNQPGSGTQYF. CDR3 DNA: TGTGCCAGCAACCAACCCGGCTCCGGGACCCAGTACTTC.

This clonotype has a count of ten or more. The CDR3 spells CAISAEEGTEAFF. CDR3 in DNA: TGTGCCATCAGTGCGGAGGAGGGCACTGAAGCTTTCTTT. This chain joins TRBV10-3 and TRBJ1-1, with D unresolved. This CDR3 has 13 amino acids. The germline V and J ends were trimmed by 4 bases and 4 bases, with 10 bases remaining between them. The germline CDR1 and CDR2 sequences are ENHRY and SYGVKD.

This clonotype was detected ten times or more. This chain joins TRBV7-9 and TRBJ1-2; TRBD1 is a possible D gene (5 bases). The CDR3 runs to 13 residues. CDR1 is SEHNR, CDR2 FQNEAQ, per germline (reference sequence). V was pared by 6 bases and J by 1 base, with 9 bases between. DNA for the CDR3: TGTGCCAGCAGACAGACAGATAACTATGGCTACACCTTC. This encodes CASRQTDNYGYTF.

The CDR3 region has the DNA TGTGCCAGCAGCTCGTCCAACAAGAAGGGAAACACCATATATTTT. Protein: CASSSSNKKGNTIYF. V usage is TRBV13 and J usage is TRBJ1-3; D gene uncertain. Germline CDR1 PRHDT, CDR2 FYEKMQ (reference sequence). There are 15 residues in the CDR3. The V gene lost 4 bases and the J gene lost 4 bases, with 14 bases spanning the gap.

This clonotype appeared a few times. This chain connects TRBV5-1 to TRBJ2-7, with D possibly being TRBD1 or TRBD2 (5 bases each). Per the germline V gene, CDR1 is SGHRS and CDR2 is YFSETQ. Trimming removed 8 bases at V and 0 bases at J, with 21 bases between. The length of the CDR3 is 16 residues. CDR3 DNA sequence: TGCGCCAGTCGTCTTTACCGGGACCGGAGCTCCTACGAGCAGTACTTC. Protein sequence: CASRLYRDRSSYEQYF.

This clonotype was detected ten times or more. The chain couples TRBV5-4 to TRBJ2-7; either TRBD1 or TRBD2 may supply D (5 bases each). Germline values: CDR1 SGHNT, CDR2 YYREEE (reference sequence). The V end was cut by 3 bases, the J end by 2 bases, with 18 bases between. The CDR3 is made up of 16 amino acids. CDR3 bases: TGTGCCAGCAGCTCCCGCGGACCAGGGACCCCCTACGAGCAGTACTTC. It specifies CASSSRGPGTPYEQYF. Together with reference TRBV5-4 and TRBJ2-7, the CDR3 gives the full variable domain: ETGVTQSPTHLIKTRGQQVTLRCSSQSGHNTVSWYQQALGQGPQFIFQYYREEENGRGNFPPRFSGLQFPNYSSELNVNALELDDSALYLCASSSRGPGTPYEQYFGPGTRLTVT.

The chain combines TRBV12-3 or TRBV12-4 with TRBJ1-1, with a possible D match to TRBD1 (5 bases). The CDR3 covers 14 residues. Trimming removed 3 bases from V and 2 bases from J, with 10 bases in between. CDR3 amino acids: CASSFGGLNTEAFF. As DNA, the CDR3 is TGTGCCAGCAGTTTCGGGGGACTTAACACTGAAGCTTTCTTT.

This clonotype was detected many times. The V call is TRBV6-6, the J call TRBJ1-1, with 8 bases matching TRBD1. V shed 2 bases, J shed 1 base, and the junction held 3 bases outside the gene matches. There are 15 residues in the CDR3. The germline CDR1 and CDR2 sequences are MNHNY and SVGAGI (reference sequence). This CDR3 is CASSYRQGQNTEAFF. The CDR3 DNA follows: TGTGCCAGCAGTTACCGACAGGGGCAGAACACTGAAGCTTTCTTT.

This clonotype appeared many times. The chain links TRBV20-1 to TRBJ2-1, with 11 bases aligning to TRBD2. The CDR3 runs 18 residues. V lost 0 bases and J lost 4; bases outside the gene matches: 11. Germline lookup yields CDR1 DFQATT and CDR2 SNEGSKA (reference sequence). The CDR3 DNA reads TGCAGTGCTAGAGATTCCCCTAGCGGGGGGCTACTATACAATGAGCAGTTCTTC. It yields the protein CSARDSPSGGLLYNEQFF.

The CDR3 loop reads CASSSNSGLGNEQFF. CDR3 in DNA: TGTGCCAGCAGCTCGAACTCGGGCCTCGGCAATGAGCAGTTCTTC. The chain recombines TRBV7-2 with TRBJ2-1; D uncertain. Trimming left V 4 bases short and J 6 bases short, with 16 bases between. Germline CDR1 and CDR2: SGHTA and FQGNSA. The CDR3 contains 15 residues.

Many counts were recorded for this clonotype. The rearrangement uses TRBV20-1 and TRBJ1-2; tentative D call: TRBD1 (6 bases). CDR1 is DFQATT and CDR2 is SNEGSKA in the germline V gene (reference sequence). CDR3 size: 14 residues. V lost 0 bases, J lost 5 bases, and 13 bases lay in between. The CDR3 DNA sequence: TGCAGTGCTAGAGATGTTGAAACAGGGTATGGCTACACCTTC. Translating it yields CSARDVETGYGYTF.

This clonotype was seen many times. The chain uses TRBV2 and TRBJ2-2; maybe TRBD1 (6 bases). Trimming cost V 6 bases and J 0 bases, with 11 bases left between them. Per the germline V gene, CDR1 is SNHLY and CDR2 is FYNNEI. CDR3 length: 15 residues. CDR3 DNA: TGTGCCAGCAGCCAGGACAGCCCGAACACCGGGGAGCTGTTTTTT. Translation: CASSQDSPNTGELFF.

At least ten counts were recorded for this clonotype. V is TRBV4-1 and J is TRBJ2-3; 13 bases align to TRBD2. Germline-derived CDR1 and CDR2 are MGHRA and YSYEKL. The CDR3 loop spans 18 amino acids. After removal of 4 bases from V and 4 bases from J, the junction contained 11 bases not matched to a gene. CDR3 protein: CASSPRTSGGRGADTQYF. Here the CDR3 DNA reads TGCGCCAGCAGCCCCAGGACTAGCGGGGGCCGGGGGGCAGATACGCAGTATTTT.